This T cell receptor beta chain is from a study of response to subunit inactivated influenza vaccine. Study observations and caveats: It was suggested by the authors that few new T cells are recruited by each seasonal influenza vaccination.

In TCRdb, the RT-PCR reads were re-called with MiXCR into one record per CDR3 protein. The sample lists around 170,000 distinct CDR3 sequences; over 8.5% were seen once. About this clonotype: Its target is not known.

CDR1 SQVTM and CDR2 ANQGSEA come from the germline V gene. The V gene lost 6 bases and the J gene lost 2 bases, with 14 bases spanning the gap. The CDR3 contains 14 residues. This specimen consisted of CD8+ T cells sorted from PBMCs, obtained about 23 months after vaccination. The origin of this receptor is a man in his fifties or sixties who received an inactivated influenza vaccine. V usage is TRBV29-1 and J usage is TRBJ2-1; no firm D call. This chain's CDR3 is CSVDADGPYNEQFF. The CDR3 coding sequence is TGCAGCGTCGATGCGGATGGGCCCTACAATGAGCAGTTCTTC.